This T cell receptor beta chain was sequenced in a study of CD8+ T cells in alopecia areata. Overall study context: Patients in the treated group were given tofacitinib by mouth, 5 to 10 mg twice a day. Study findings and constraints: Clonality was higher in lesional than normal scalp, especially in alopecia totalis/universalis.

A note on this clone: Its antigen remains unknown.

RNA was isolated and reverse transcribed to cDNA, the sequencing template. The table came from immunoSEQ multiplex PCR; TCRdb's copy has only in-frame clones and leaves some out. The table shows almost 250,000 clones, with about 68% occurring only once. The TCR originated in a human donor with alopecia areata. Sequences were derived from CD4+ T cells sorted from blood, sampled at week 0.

The CDR3 is CSVQIQGDGYTF. CDR3 bases: TGCAGCGTCCAAATACAGGGGGATGGCTACACCTTC. The chain links TRBV29-1 to TRBJ1-2, with 8 bases lining up with TRBD1. The CDR3 totals 12 residues. Per the germline V gene, CDR1 is SQVTM and CDR2 is ANQGSEA. V dropped 6 bases and J dropped 6; count of bases not matched to a gene: 6.